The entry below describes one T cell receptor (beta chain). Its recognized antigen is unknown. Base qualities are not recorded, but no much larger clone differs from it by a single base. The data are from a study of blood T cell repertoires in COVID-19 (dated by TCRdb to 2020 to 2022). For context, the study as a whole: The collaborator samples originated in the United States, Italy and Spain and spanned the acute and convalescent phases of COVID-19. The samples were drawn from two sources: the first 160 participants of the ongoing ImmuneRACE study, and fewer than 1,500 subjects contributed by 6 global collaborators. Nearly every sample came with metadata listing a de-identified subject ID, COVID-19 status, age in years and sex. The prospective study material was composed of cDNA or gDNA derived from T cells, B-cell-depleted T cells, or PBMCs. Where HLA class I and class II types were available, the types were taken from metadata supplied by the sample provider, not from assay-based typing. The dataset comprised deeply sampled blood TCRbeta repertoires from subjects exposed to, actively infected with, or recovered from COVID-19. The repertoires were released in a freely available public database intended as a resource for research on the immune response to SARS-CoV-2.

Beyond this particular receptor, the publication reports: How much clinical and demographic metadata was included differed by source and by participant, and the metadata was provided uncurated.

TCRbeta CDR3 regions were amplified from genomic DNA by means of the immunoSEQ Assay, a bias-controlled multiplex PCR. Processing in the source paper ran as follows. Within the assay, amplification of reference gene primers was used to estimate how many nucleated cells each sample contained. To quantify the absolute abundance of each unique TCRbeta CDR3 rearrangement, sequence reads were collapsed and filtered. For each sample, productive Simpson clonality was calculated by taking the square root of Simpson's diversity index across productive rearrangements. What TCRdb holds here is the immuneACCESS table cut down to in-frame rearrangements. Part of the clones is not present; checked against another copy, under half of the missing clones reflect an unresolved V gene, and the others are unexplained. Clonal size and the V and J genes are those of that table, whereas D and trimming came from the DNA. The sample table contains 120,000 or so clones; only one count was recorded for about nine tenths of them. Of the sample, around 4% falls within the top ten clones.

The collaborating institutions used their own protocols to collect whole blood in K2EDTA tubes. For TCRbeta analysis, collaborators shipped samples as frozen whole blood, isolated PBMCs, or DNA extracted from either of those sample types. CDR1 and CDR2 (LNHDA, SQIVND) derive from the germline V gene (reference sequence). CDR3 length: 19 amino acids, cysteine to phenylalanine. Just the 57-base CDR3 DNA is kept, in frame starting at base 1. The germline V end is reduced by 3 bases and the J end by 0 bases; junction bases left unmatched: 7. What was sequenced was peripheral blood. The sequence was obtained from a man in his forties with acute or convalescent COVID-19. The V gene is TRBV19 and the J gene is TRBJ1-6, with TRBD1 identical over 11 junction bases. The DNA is TGTGCCAGTAGTATGGACAGGGGGCTGTTCAGCTCCTATAATTCACCCCTCCACTTT. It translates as CASSMDRGLFSSYNSPLHF.